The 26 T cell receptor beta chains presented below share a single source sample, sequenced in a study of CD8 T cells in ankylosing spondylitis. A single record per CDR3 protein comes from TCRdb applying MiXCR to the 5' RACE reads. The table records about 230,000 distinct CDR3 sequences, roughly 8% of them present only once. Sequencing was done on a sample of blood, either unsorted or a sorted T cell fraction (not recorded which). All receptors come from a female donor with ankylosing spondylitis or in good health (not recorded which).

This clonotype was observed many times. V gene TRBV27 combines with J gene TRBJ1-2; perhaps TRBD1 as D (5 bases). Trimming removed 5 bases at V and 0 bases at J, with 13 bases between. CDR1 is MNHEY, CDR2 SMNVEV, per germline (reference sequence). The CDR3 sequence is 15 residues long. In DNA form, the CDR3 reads TGTGCCAGCAGTCCGGGGACCCTAGCTAACTATGGCTACACCTTC. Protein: CASSPGTLANYGYTF.

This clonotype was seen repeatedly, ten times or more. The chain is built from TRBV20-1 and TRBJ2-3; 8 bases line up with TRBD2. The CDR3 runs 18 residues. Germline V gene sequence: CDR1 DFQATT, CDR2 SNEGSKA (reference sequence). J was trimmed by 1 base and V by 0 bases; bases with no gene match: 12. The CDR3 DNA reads TGCAGTGCTAGAGATCGTAGAACTAGCGGAAAGGGCACAGATACGCAGTATTTT. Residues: CSARDRRTSGKGTDTQYF.

The CDR3 sequence: CASSPGQWGTEAFF. The CDR3 coding sequence is TGTGCCAGCAGCCCGGGACAGTGGGGCACTGAAGCTTTCTTT. J is TRBJ1-1 and V is TRBV7-2, with 7 bases fitting TRBD1. The ends lost 5 bases at V and 4 bases at J; junction bases unmatched: 7. Germline values: CDR1 SGHTA, CDR2 FQGNSA. The CDR3 totals 14 residues.

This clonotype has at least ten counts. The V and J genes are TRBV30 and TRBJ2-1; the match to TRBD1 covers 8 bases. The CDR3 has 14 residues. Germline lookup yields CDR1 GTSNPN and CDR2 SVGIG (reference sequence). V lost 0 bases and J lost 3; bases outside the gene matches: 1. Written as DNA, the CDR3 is TGTGCCTGGAGTGTACAGGGGGGCTACAATGAGCAGTTCTTC. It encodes CAWSVQGGYNEQFF.

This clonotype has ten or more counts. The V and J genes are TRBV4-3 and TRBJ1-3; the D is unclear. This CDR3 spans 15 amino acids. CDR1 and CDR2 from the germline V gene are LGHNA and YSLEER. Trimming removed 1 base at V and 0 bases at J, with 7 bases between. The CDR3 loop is CASSQVAFSGNTIYF. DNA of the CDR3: TGCGCCAGCAGCCAAGTTGCGTTCTCTGGAAACACCATATATTTT.

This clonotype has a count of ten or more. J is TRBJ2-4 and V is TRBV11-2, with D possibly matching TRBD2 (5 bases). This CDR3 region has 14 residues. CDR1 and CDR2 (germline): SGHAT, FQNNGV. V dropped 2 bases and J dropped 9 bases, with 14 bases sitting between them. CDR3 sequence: CASSLLAGSGIQYF. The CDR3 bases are TGTGCCAGCAGCTTATTGGCGGGTTCGGGCATTCAGTACTTC.

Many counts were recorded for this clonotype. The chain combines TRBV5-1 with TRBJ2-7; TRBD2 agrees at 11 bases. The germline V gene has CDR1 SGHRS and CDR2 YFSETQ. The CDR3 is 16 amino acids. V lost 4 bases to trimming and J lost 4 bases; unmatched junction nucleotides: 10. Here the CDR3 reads CASSPSPLAGEYEQYF. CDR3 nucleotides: TGCGCCAGCAGCCCCTCCCCACTAGCGGGGGAATACGAGCAGTACTTC.

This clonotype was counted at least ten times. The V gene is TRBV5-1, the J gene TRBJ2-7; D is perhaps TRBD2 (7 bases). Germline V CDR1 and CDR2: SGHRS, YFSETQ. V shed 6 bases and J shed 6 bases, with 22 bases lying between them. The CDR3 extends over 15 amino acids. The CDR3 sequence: CASTQPGGGKSEQYF. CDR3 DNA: TGCGCCAGCACCCAGCCGGGGGGCGGAAAAAGCGAGCAGTACTTC. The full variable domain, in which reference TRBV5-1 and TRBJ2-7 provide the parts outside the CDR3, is KAGVTQTPRYLIKTRGQQVTLSCSPISGHRSVSWYQQTPGQGLQFLFEYFSETQRNKGNFPGRFSGRQFSNSRSEMNVSTLELGDSALYLCASTQPGGGKSEQYFGPGTRLTVT.

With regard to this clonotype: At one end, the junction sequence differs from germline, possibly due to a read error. CDR3 sequence reads: CSVANRGDTKAFF. The CDR3 nucleotides are TGCAGCGTCGCGAACAGGGGGGACACTAAAGCTTTCTTT. The rearrangement links TRBV29-1 to TRBJ1-1; 8 positions agree with TRBD1. Germline-derived CDR1 and CDR2 are SQVTM and ANQGSEA. This CDR3 spans 13 amino acids.

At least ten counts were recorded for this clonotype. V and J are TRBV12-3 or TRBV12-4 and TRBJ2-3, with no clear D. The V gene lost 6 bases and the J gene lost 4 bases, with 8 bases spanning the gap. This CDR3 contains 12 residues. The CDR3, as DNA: TGTGCCAGCAGCCTCCCCGCAGATACGCAGTATTTT. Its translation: CASSLPADTQYF.

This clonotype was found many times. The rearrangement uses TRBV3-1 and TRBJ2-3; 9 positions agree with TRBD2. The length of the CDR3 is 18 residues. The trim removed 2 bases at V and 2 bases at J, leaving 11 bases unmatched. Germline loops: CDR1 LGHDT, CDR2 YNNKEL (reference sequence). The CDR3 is CASSQRTPGTSLTDTQYF. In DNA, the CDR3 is TGTGCCAGCAGCCAAAGGACACCGGGGACTAGCCTCACAGATACGCAGTATTTT.

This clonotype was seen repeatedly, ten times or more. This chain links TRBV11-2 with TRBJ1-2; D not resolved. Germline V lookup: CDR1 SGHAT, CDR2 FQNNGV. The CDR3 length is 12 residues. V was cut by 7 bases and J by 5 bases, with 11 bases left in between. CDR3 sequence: CASTPTYYGYTF. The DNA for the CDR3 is TGTGCCAGCACCCCGACATATTATGGCTACACCTTC.

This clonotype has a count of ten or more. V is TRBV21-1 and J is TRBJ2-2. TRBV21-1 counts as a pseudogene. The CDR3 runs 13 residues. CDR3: CASSKADPGELFF. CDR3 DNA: TGTGCCAGCAGCAAAGCTGACCCCGGGGAGCTGTTTTTT.

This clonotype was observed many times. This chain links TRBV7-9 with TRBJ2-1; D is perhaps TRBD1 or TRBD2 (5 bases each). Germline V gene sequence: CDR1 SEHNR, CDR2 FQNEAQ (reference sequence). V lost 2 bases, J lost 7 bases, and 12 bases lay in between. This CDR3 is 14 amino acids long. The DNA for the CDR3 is TGTGCCAGCAGCTTATTCGGGGCACAGAATGAGCAGTTCTTC. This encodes CASSLFGAQNEQFF.

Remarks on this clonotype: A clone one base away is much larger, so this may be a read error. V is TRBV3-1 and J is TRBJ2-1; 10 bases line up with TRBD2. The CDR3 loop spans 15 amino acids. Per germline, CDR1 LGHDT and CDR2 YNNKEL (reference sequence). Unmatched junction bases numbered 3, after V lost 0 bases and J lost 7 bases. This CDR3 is CASSQELAGINEQFF. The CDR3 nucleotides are TGTGCCAGCAGCCAAGAACTAGCGGGGATTAATGAGCAGTTCTTC.

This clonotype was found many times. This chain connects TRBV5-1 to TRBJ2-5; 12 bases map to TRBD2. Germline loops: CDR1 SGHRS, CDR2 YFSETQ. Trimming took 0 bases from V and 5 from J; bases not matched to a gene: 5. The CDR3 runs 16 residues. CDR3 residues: CASSLVTSGSGETQYF. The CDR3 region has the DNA TGCGCCAGCAGCTTGGTGACTAGCGGGAGTGGTGAGACCCAGTACTTC.

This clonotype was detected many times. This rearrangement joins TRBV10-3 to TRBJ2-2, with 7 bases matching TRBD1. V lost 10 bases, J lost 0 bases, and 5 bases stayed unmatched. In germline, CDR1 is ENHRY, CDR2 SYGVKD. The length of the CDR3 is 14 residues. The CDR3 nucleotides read TGTGCCACCCAGACAGGGTCGAACACCGGGGAGCTGTTTTTT. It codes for CATQTGSNTGELFF.

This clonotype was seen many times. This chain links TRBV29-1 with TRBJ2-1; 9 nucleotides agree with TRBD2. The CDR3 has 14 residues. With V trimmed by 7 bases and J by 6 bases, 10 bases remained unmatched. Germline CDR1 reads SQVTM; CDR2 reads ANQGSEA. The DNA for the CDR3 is TGCAGCGCTCGACTAGCGGCCGAGGGCAATGAGCAGTTCTTC. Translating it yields CSARLAAEGNEQFF.

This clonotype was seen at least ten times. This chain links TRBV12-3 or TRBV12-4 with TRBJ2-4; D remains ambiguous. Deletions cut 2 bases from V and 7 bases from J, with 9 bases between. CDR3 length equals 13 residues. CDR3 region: CASSLSMRNIQYF. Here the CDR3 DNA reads TGTGCCAGCAGTTTAAGCATGAGGAACATTCAGTACTTC.

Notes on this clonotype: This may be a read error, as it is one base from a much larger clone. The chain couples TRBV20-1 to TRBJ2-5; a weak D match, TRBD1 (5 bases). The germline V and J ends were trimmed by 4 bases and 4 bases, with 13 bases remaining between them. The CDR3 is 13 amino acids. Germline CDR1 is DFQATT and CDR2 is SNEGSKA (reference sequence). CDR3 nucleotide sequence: TGCAGTGCTAACATAACAGGATTAGAGACCCAGTACTTC. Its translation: CSANITGLETQYF.

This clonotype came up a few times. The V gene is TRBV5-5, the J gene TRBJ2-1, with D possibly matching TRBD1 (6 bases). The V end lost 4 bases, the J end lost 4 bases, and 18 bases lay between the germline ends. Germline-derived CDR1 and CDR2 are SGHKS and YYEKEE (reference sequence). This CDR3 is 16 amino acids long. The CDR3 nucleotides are TGTGCCAGCAGCCTGGCGCCCAGGGGCATTTACAATGAGCAGTTCTTC. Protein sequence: CASSLAPRGIYNEQFF.

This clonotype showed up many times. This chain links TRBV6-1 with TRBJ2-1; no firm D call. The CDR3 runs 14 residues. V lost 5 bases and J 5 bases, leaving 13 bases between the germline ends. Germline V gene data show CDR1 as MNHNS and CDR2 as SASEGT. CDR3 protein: CASSLELGDNEQFF. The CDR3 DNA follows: TGTGCCAGCAGTCTTGAACTCGGAGACAATGAGCAGTTCTTC.

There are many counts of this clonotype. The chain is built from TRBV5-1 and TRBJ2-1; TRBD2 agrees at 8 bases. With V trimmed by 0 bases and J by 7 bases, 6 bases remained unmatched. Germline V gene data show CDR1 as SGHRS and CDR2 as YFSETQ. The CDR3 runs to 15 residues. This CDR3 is CASSLGSGSGNEQFF. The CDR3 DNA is TGCGCCAGCAGCTTGGGCAGCGGGAGTGGAAATGAGCAGTTCTTC.

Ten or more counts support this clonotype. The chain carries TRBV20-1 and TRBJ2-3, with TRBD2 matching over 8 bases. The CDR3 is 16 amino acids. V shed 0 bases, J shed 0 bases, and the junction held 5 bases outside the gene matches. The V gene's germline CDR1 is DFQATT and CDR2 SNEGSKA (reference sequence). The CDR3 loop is CSARDGLAGSTDTQYF. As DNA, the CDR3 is TGCAGTGCTAGAGATGGATTAGCGGGAAGCACAGATACGCAGTATTTT.

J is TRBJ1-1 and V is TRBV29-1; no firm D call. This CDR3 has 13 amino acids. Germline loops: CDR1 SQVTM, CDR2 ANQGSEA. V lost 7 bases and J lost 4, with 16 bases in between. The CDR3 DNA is TGCAGCGGGGCCCCGGCGCTGGGCACTGAAGCTTTCTTT. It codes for CSGAPALGTEAFF.

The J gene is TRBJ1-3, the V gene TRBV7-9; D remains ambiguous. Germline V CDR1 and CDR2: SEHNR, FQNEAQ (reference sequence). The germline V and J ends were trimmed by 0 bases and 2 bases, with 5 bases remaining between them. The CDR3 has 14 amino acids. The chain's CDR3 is CASSLAGTGNTIYF. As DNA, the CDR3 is TGTGCCAGCAGCTTAGCAGGGACTGGAAACACCATATATTTT.